This is a list of T cell receptor beta chains from one sample in a study of long-term antiretroviral therapy in people with HIV. Here immunoSEQ multiplex PCR was the method, and the copy in TCRdb shows in-frame clones only, minus some. The sample shows 35,000 or so clones, over 60% of them seen only once. The starting material was unsorted PBMCs, obtained 2 years after starting antiretroviral therapy. Every receptor here comes from a woman aged 45-65 years with HIV. Each CDR3 is given with its conserved first and last residue. Fields, in order: D gene, J gene, clone size, V gene, CDR3 protein, CDR3 DNA. A D gene is named only where the DNA matches it firmly. A clone size is listed for some rows: how often the clone was seen (once, few, many), or a class if it is expanded.

D gene: TRBD2; J gene: TRBJ2-3; clone size: NA; V gene: TRBV6-6; CDR3 protein: CASSLSGGAGDTQYF; CDR3 DNA: TGTGCCAGCAGTCTCAGCGGGGGGGCCGGAGATACGCAGTATTTT
D gene: NA; J gene: TRBJ2-2; clone size: NA; V gene: TRBV6-1; CDR3 protein: CASKFVTNTGELFF; CDR3 DNA: TGTGCCAGCAAGTTCGTCACGAACACCGGGGAGCTGTTTTTT
D gene: TRBD1; J gene: TRBJ2-1; clone size: NA; V gene: TRBV4-1; CDR3 protein: CASSQDAGTGKAEQFF; CDR3 DNA: TGCGCCAGCAGCCAAGACGCCGGGACAGGGAAAGCTGAGCAGTTCTTC
D gene: TRBD2; J gene: TRBJ2-7; clone size: once; V gene: TRBV5-4; CDR3 protein: CASSYGTSGDSYEQYF; CDR3 DNA: TGTGCCAGCAGCTACGGGACTAGCGGGGACTCCTACGAGCAGTACTTC
D gene: NA; J gene: TRBJ1-3; clone size: NA; V gene: TRBV30; CDR3 protein: CAWTTGTGNTIYF; CDR3 DNA: TGTGCCTGGACCACAGGGACCGGAAACACCATATATTTT
D gene: NA; J gene: TRBJ1-4; clone size: NA; V gene: TRBV4-2; CDR3 protein: CASSGEVENEKLFF; CDR3 DNA: TGTGCCAGCAGCGGGGAGGTTGAGAATGAAAAACTGTTTTTT
D gene: NA; J gene: TRBJ1-1; clone size: once; V gene: TRBV27; CDR3 protein: CASSLGATAEAFF; CDR3 DNA: TGTGCCAGCAGTCTTGGGGCCACGGCAGAAGCTTTCTTT
D gene: TRBD1; J gene: TRBJ1-1; clone size: NA; V gene: TRBV9; CDR3 protein: CASSVGTGYLGTEAFF; CDR3 DNA: TGTGCCAGCAGCGTAGGGACAGGGTACCTGGGCACTGAAGCTTTCTTT
D gene: NA; J gene: TRBJ2-2; clone size: few; V gene: TRBV7-3; CDR3 protein: CASSLDSYTGELFF; CDR3 DNA: TGTGCCAGCAGCTTGGACTCCTACACCGGGGAGCTGTTTTTT
D gene: NA; J gene: TRBJ1-1; clone size: NA; V gene: TRBV19; CDR3 protein: CASSIGGGGTEAFF; CDR3 DNA: TGTGCCAGTAGTATTGGGGGGGGAGGCACTGAAGCTTTCTTT
D gene: TRBD1; J gene: TRBJ1-2; clone size: NA; V gene: TRBV27; CDR3 protein: CASSYRDSYYGYTF; CDR3 DNA: TGTGCCAGCAGTTATAGGGACAGCTACTATGGCTACACCTTC
D gene: TRBD1; J gene: TRBJ2-3; clone size: NA; V gene: TRBV5-1; CDR3 protein: CASSPGTGGTDTQYF; CDR3 DNA: TGCGCCAGCAGCCCCGGGACAGGGGGCACAGATACGCAGTATTTT
D gene: TRBD2; J gene: TRBJ2-3; clone size: NA; V gene: TRBV5-4; CDR3 protein: CASSRGGTDTQYF; CDR3 DNA: TGTGCCAGCAGCCGGGGGGGCACAGATACGCAGTATTTT
D gene: TRBD1; J gene: TRBJ2-3; clone size: once; V gene: TRBV6-1; CDR3 protein: CASRRGPSTDTQYF; CDR3 DNA: TGTGCCAGCAGAAGGGGGCCCAGCACAGATACGCAGTATTTT
D gene: NA; J gene: TRBJ2-1; clone size: NA; V gene: TRBV15; CDR3 protein: CATSRLDSYNGIKFF; CDR3 DNA: TGTGCCACCAGCAGACTGGATTCTTACAATGGGATAAAATTCTTC
D gene: NA; J gene: TRBJ1-5; clone size: NA; V gene: TRBV4-2; CDR3 protein: CASSQDKPGAHNQPQHF; CDR3 DNA: TGTGCCAGCAGCCAAGATAAGCCCGGGGCCCACAATCAGCCCCAGCATTTT
D gene: NA; J gene: TRBJ2-1; clone size: NA; V gene: TRBV2; CDR3 protein: CASMRSWQDNEQFF; CDR3 DNA: TGTGCCAGCATGAGGTCCTGGCAGGATAATGAGCAGTTCTTC
D gene: NA; J gene: TRBJ2-3; clone size: NA; V gene: TRBV9; CDR3 protein: CASSRDTDTQYF; CDR3 DNA: TGTGCCAGCAGCAGGGATACAGATACGCAGTATTTT
D gene: TRBD1; J gene: TRBJ2-7; clone size: few; V gene: TRBV10-1; CDR3 protein: CASSDDPGQGANLQYF; CDR3 DNA: TGCGCCAGCAGTGACGACCCTGGACAGGGGGCAAATTTACAGTACTTC
D gene: NA; J gene: TRBJ2-5; clone size: NA; V gene: TRBV6-5; CDR3 protein: CASSYVAGAETQYF; CDR3 DNA: TGTGCCAGCAGTTATGTAGCAGGGGCCGAGACCCAGTACTTC
D gene: NA; J gene: TRBJ1-3; clone size: few; V gene: TRBV9; CDR3 protein: CASSVAEPGRRNTIYF; CDR3 DNA: TGTGCCAGCAGCGTAGCGGAGCCAGGAAGACGAAACACCATATATTTT
D gene: TRBD2; J gene: TRBJ2-5; clone size: NA; V gene: TRBV9; CDR3 protein: CASSLRLAGTSETQYF; CDR3 DNA: TGTGCCAGCAGCTTACGACTAGCGGGGACCTCGGAGACCCAGTACTTC
D gene: TRBD1; J gene: TRBJ1-3; clone size: NA; V gene: TRBV28; CDR3 protein: CASSIDRGTGNTIYF; CDR3 DNA: TGTGCCAGCAGTATTGACAGGGGCACAGGAAACACCATATATTTT
D gene: TRBD1; J gene: TRBJ1-2; clone size: NA; V gene: TRBV29-1; CDR3 protein: CSATGTGIDYGYTF; CDR3 DNA: TGCAGCGCTACCGGGACAGGGATCGACTATGGCTACACCTTC
D gene: NA; J gene: TRBJ1-4; clone size: NA; V gene: TRBV15; CDR3 protein: CATSRGALNEKLFF; CDR3 DNA: TGTGCCACCAGCAGAGGGGCACTTAATGAAAAACTGTTTTTT
D gene: TRBD2; J gene: TRBJ2-5; clone size: NA; V gene: TRBV6-5; CDR3 protein: CASSPGSGGEETQYF; CDR3 DNA: TGTGCCAGCAGCCCCGGTAGCGGGGGGGAGGAGACCCAGTACTTC
D gene: NA; J gene: TRBJ2-5; clone size: once; V gene: TRBV9; CDR3 protein: CASSPWSAQETQYF; CDR3 DNA: TGTGCCAGCAGCCCTTGGTCGGCCCAAGAGACCCAGTACTTC
D gene: NA; J gene: TRBJ1-2; clone size: few; V gene: TRBV6-5; CDR3 protein: CASSYLDRNYGYTF; CDR3 DNA: TGTGCCAGCAGTTATCTGGACAGAAACTATGGCTACACCTTC
D gene: TRBD1; J gene: TRBJ1-5; clone size: NA; V gene: TRBV4-1; CDR3 protein: CASSQQQGNQPQHF; CDR3 DNA: TGCGCCAGCAGCCAACAACAGGGGAACCAGCCCCAGCATTTT
D gene: TRBD1; J gene: TRBJ2-3; clone size: NA; V gene: TRBV15; CDR3 protein: CATSGRLGTGKDTQYF; CDR3 DNA: TGTGCCACCAGCGGTCGACTGGGGACAGGGAAAGATACGCAGTATTTT
D gene: TRBD1; J gene: TRBJ2-5; clone size: NA; V gene: TRBV5-4; CDR3 protein: CASSLGQGGGETQYF; CDR3 DNA: TGTGCCAGCAGCCTGGGACAGGGAGGAGGAGAGACCCAGTACTTC
D gene: TRBD1; J gene: TRBJ1-5; clone size: NA; V gene: TRBV4-1; CDR3 protein: CASSHGQGARQPQHF; CDR3 DNA: TGCGCCAGCAGCCACGGACAGGGGGCGAGGCAGCCCCAGCATTTT
D gene: TRBD2; J gene: TRBJ2-5; clone size: NA; V gene: TRBV25-1; CDR3 protein: CASTRASGGAETQYF; CDR3 DNA: TGTGCCAGCACGAGAGCTAGCGGGGGGGCTGAGACCCAGTACTTC
D gene: NA; J gene: TRBJ2-2; clone size: NA; V gene: TRBV1; CDR3 protein: CTSTYTPPLVNTGELFF; CDR3 DNA: TGCACCAGCACCTACACACCCCCCCTGGTGAACACCGGGGAGCTGTTTTTT
D gene: NA; J gene: TRBJ2-6; clone size: NA; V gene: TRBV9; CDR3 protein: CASSVDVRGQYPSGANVLTF; CDR3 DNA: TGTGCCAGCAGCGTAGACGTTAGAGGACAGTACCCCTCTGGGGCCAACGTCCTGACTTTC
D gene: NA; J gene: TRBJ1-1; clone size: NA; V gene: TRBV14; CDR3 protein: CASSQGGPTEAFF; CDR3 DNA: TGTGCCAGCAGCCAGGGGGGGCCCACTGAAGCTTTCTTT
D gene: NA; J gene: TRBJ2-7; clone size: few; V gene: TRBV13; CDR3 protein: CASSPPQGSYEQYF; CDR3 DNA: TGTGCCAGCAGCCCGCCTCAAGGCAGCTACGAGCAGTACTTC
D gene: TRBD2; J gene: TRBJ2-1; clone size: NA; V gene: TRBV2; CDR3 protein: CASRRGLTNNEQFF; CDR3 DNA: TGTGCCAGCAGGCGGGGACTAACAAACAATGAGCAGTTCTTC
D gene: TRBD1; J gene: TRBJ2-1; clone size: NA; V gene: TRBV5-1; CDR3 protein: CASSLKRGRYNEQFF; CDR3 DNA: TGCGCCAGCAGCTTGAAGAGGGGGCGTTACAATGAGCAGTTCTTC
D gene: NA; J gene: TRBJ2-3; clone size: NA; V gene: TRBV6-5; CDR3 protein: CASSYSRGADTQYF; CDR3 DNA: TGTGCCAGCAGTTACTCGAGAGGGGCAGATACGCAGTATTTT
D gene: NA; J gene: TRBJ2-3; clone size: NA; V gene: TRBV19; CDR3 protein: CASSSRWGVADTQYF; CDR3 DNA: TGTGCCAGTAGTAGTAGGTGGGGAGTCGCAGATACGCAGTATTTT